A single sample gave rise to the 12 T cell receptor beta chains below, sequenced in a study of cytomegalovirus exposure and HLA in healthy donors. This PCR relied on a set of 60 Vbeta primers and 13 Jbeta primers. Method: immunoSEQ multiplex PCR; TCRdb's copy keeps in-frame clones and lacks some. The sample features some 76,000 clones, with roughly 2.6% in its top ten. Sample: PBMCs. These receptors were obtained from a female donor in good health and CMV-seropositive.

This sequence joins TRBV27 and TRBJ2-7; D is possibly TRBD1 (6 bases). The germline CDR1 and CDR2 sequences are MNHEY and SMNVEV (reference sequence). V lost 8 bases to trimming and J lost 4 bases, with 12 bases between them. The CDR3 runs 12 residues. The CDR3 here is CASGNRVYEQYF. The CDR3 DNA reads as TGTGCCAGCGGGAACAGGGTTTACGAGCAGTACTTC.

The chain is built from TRBV9 and TRBJ2-7; no clear D gene. Germline V lookup: CDR1 SGDLS, CDR2 YYNGEE. Trimming took off 0 bases at V and 3 bases at J, with 16 bases between the two ends. The CDR3 is 16 residues long. The CDR3 region is CASSVGHNPRIYEQYF. The DNA for the CDR3 is TGTGCCAGCAGCGTAGGGCACAACCCCAGGATCTACGAGCAGTACTTC.

The chain links TRBV5-1 to TRBJ2-5; TRBD1 is a possible D gene (6 bases). Between the trimmed V and J ends, which lost 1 base and 2 bases, there was a span of 9 bases. CDR1 and CDR2 from the germline V gene are SGHRS and YFSETQ. The CDR3 has 14 residues. In DNA form, the CDR3 reads TGCGCCAGCAGCTTGTTGCAGGGGCAAGAGACCCAGTACTTC. Amino acid sequence: CASSLLQGQETQYF. Full variable domain (missing parts from reference TRBV5-1 and TRBJ2-5): KAGVTQTPRYLIKTRGQQVTLSCSPISGHRSVSWYQQTPGQGLQFLFEYFSETQRNKGNFPGRFSGRQFSNSRSEMNVSTLELGDSALYLCASSLLQGQETQYFGPGTRLLVL.

The chain has TRBV5-1 and TRBJ2-2; no reliable D call. Germline CDR1 SGHRS, CDR2 YFSETQ. V was clipped by 4 bases and J by 4 bases, with 8 bases between them. CDR3 length: 13 amino acids. CDR3 DNA sequence: TGCGCCAGCAGCCCCGAGAGCACCGGGGAGCTGTTTTTT. Encoded protein: CASSPESTGELFF.

The chain joins TRBV28 to TRBJ1-2; 8 nucleotides match TRBD1. The ends lost 1 base at V and 5 bases at J; junction bases unmatched: 6. CDR1 is MDHEN and CDR2 is SYDVKM in the germline V gene. There are 15 residues in the CDR3. The CDR3 sequence is CASSLSAGGGYGYTF. Here the CDR3 DNA reads TGTGCCAGCAGTTTATCGGCAGGGGGCGGGTATGGCTACACCTTC.

The gene calls are TRBV5-5 and TRBJ1-1; no reliable D call. The CDR3 sequence is 11 residues long. CDR1 is SGHKS, CDR2 YYEKEE, per germline (reference sequence). The V gene lost 3 bases and the J gene lost 7 bases, with 7 bases spanning the gap. The CDR3 DNA reads TGTGCCAGCAGCTCAGATGTTGAAGCTTTCTTT. This codes for CASSSDVEAFF.

The chain joins TRBV7-2 to TRBJ1-5; possibly TRBD1 for D (6 bases). Trimming took off 0 bases at V and 10 bases at J, with 7 bases between the two ends. This CDR3 has 12 amino acids. Germline assignment: CDR1 SGHTA and CDR2 FQGNSA. The CDR3 sequence: CASSLADRPQHF. The CDR3 DNA reads TGTGCCAGCAGCTTAGCGGACAGACCCCAGCATTTT.

This sequence joins TRBV30 and TRBJ1-4, with a tentative D call TRBD1 (6 bases). This CDR3 contains 13 residues. Germline V gene sequence: CDR1 GTSNPN, CDR2 SVGIG (reference sequence). V lost 7 bases and J 1 base, leaving 10 bases between the germline ends. The CDR3: CAYEGVTNEKLFF. In DNA, the CDR3 is TGTGCCTATGAGGGGGTAACTAATGAAAAACTGTTTTTT.

The V and J genes are TRBV28 and TRBJ1-2; 8 bases fit TRBD1. This CDR3 has 15 residues. CDR1 is MDHEN, CDR2 SYDVKM, per germline. J gave up 5 bases and V 5 bases, and 10 bases lay outside the gene matches. The chain's CDR3 is CASSPGQGKLYGYTF. The DNA of the CDR3 is TGTGCCAGCAGTCCCGGACAGGGAAAGTTATATGGCTACACCTTC.

This chain uses TRBV29-1 with TRBJ2-1; 11 nucleotides match TRBD2. From germline, CDR1 is SQVTM and CDR2 ANQGSEA. This CDR3 is built from 17 residues. V was clipped by 1 base and J by 0 bases; unmatched bases: 5. This CDR3 reads CSVEGLAGRSSYNEQFF. CDR3 DNA sequence: TGCAGCGTTGAAGGACTAGCGGGAAGAAGCTCCTACAATGAGCAGTTCTTC.

The chain carries TRBV19 and TRBJ1-1, with 8 bases matching TRBD1. The germline CDR1 and CDR2 sequences are LNHDA and SQIVND (reference sequence). V was pared by 4 bases and J by 3 bases, with 10 bases of the junction left unmatched. There are 16 residues in the CDR3. In DNA form, the CDR3 reads TGTGCCAGTAGTAGAGCCCCGGACAGGGAGGACACTGAAGCTTTCTTT. This sequence encodes CASSRAPDREDTEAFF.

This chain uses TRBV28 with TRBJ2-7; D perhaps matches TRBD2 (5 bases). V dropped 9 bases and J dropped 1 base, with 10 bases sitting between them. The CDR3 has 12 residues. Germline-derived CDR1 and CDR2 are MDHEN and SYDVKM. CDR3 region: CASHGDSYEQYF. CDR3 DNA sequence: TGTGCCAGTCACGGGGATTCCTACGAGCAGTACTTC.